What follows describes a single T cell receptor beta chain. Exposed enrollees had met someone with a PCR-confirmed or clinician-diagnosed COVID-19 case at some point within the 2 weeks before study entry. This specimen comes from a study of blood T cell repertoires in COVID-19. Here immunoSEQ multiplex PCR was the method, and the copy in TCRdb shows in-frame clones only, minus some. The profile shows 350,000 to 450,000 clones, 70% to 90% of them singletons. CDR1 is SGHTA and CDR2 is FQGNSA in the germline V gene. Trimming stripped 0 bases from V and 4 bases from J, with 9 bases between. The CDR3 is 15 residues long.

The TCR comes from a woman under 30 who had been exposed to COVID-19. The V call is TRBV7-2, the J call TRBJ1-4, with D possibly matching TRBD1 (5 bases). Material: PBMCs or T cells enriched from blood (not recorded which). DNA of the CDR3: TGTGCCAGCAGCTTAGCAGGGGTGGGTAATGAAAAACTGTTTTTT. Translating it yields CASSLAGVGNEKLFF.